This T cell receptor (beta chain) comes out of a study of T cells in Graves' hyperthyroidism and ophthalmopathy (dated by TCRdb to between 2018 and 2020). The study in broad terms: Peripheral blood was collected at initial diagnosis, before any treatment. To identify TCR V-J signatures that set the groups apart, the researchers used a discovery cohort of 100 patients, made up of under 45 with Graves' ophthalmopathy and 57 with stable Graves' hyperthyroidism. Whether ophthalmopathy could be predicted prospectively was tested in an independent validation cohort made up of approximately 19 hyperthyroidism patients plus 17 patients who later progressed to ophthalmopathy. The 100 or so discovery patients were randomly split 7:3 into training and test sets. The study also compared thyroid tissue and blood T-cell repertoires from about six Graves' hyperthyroidism patients. After sampling, hyperthyroidism patients received methimazole starting at 30 mg daily, and ophthalmopathy patients received high-dose intravenous methylprednisolone. TCR Vbeta CDR3 sequencing of 120 to 150 peripheral blood samples (under 45 ophthalmopathy, 70 to 85 hyperthyroidism and about 17 progressor patients) is reported in the paper. General study outcomes and caveats: In validation, the model predicted progression to ophthalmopathy a median of roughly six months before onset, with over 55% sensitivity and roughly 77% specificity. No statistical method was used to fix the sample size in advance, and group allocation was not hidden from the investigators. Ophthalmopathy was separated from stable hyperthyroidism by a 13 V-J signature model, with just over 85% sensitivity and approximately 81% specificity obtained in cross-validation and 80%/75% obtained in testing. Blood samples also contained most of the expanded thyroid clonotypes (frequency above 0.001), which suggests that blood repertoires may reflect thyroid immune responses.

TCR beta CDR3 regions were amplified from RNA transcripts. For the first round of RT-PCR on the TCR CDR3, the HTBI primer set was used together with the Qiagen OneStep RT-PCR kit. Libraries were constructed in a second round of multiplex PCR, after which size selection and purification were performed. Sequencing of the libraries was done on an Illumina HiSeq2000 using paired-end 100 bp reads. The published analysis was carried out like this. SOAPnuke was used to process the raw data, throwing out any read that contained adapters or uncalled bases, had a mean Phred below 15, or lacked an exact constant-primer or identifier match. High-quality paired reads were merged using COPE v1.2.5, and each unique nucleotide sequence was defined as a clonotype. MiTCR v1.1 was used to align clonotypes to the IMGT TRBV, TRBD and TRBJ reference segments. The analysis included only V-J combinations with a frequency above 0.0001, which together covered roughly 99% of the repertoires. The TCS score was defined as F50 (clonal expansion) divided by E x V (chaos), with BLOSUM62-based TCRdist calculated between CDR3 peptides within each V-J. Welch's t-statistics and random forest reduced just over 500 V-J features to roughly 13, which were used in a naive Bayes classifier (R e1071). The public reads were reprocessed in TCRdb via fastp at Q25 and MiXCR, keeping in-frame beta chains. Each entry is one CDR3 protein sequence, shown with its most common DNA and genes. The V and J calls were determined by TCRdb, not by the authors. This sample gives hundreds of thousands of distinct CDR3 sequences in total; less than 25% of them show up just once. Together, the top ten hold 45% to 55% of the sample.

As for this clonotype: The antigen this receptor binds is unknown. No base quality information exists; no much larger clone differs at one position.

Ophthalmopathy patients had moderately to severely active disease, with a Clinical Activity Score of 3 or more, a NOSPECS grade of 4 or more, and a disease duration of less than 3 months. Exclusion was applied to patients with uncontrolled infections, other autoimmune diseases, pregnancy or lactation. Diagnoses relied on clinical symptoms, serum thyroxine and TRAb, thyroid ultrasound and orbital computed tomography. PBMCs were separated from 10 ml of fresh peripheral blood using Ficoll-Paque density gradient centrifugation. Total RNA was extracted using Trizol reagent, and RNA quality was assessed on an Agilent 2100 Bioanalyzer. The germline V gene (reference sequence) provides CDR1 GTSNPN and CDR2 SVGIG. The CDR3 starts with the cysteine, ends with the phenylalanine, and has 15 residues. CDR3 DNA is the only sequence kept; it has 45 bases, read in frame from the first base. The germline ends are 15 bases apart after V is trimmed by 0 bases and J by 4 bases.

Sequenced input: blood. The chain was built from TRBV30 and TRBJ1-1; no D gene call is confident. This sequence originates from a woman in her sixties or seventies with Graves' ophthalmopathy. The nucleotides read TGTGCCTGGAGTGTACCCGGTAACCGGGGCACTGAAGCTTTCTTT. This sequence encodes CAWSVPGNRGTEAFF.